The present T cell receptor beta chain was sequenced within a study of stem cell transplantation in POMP-related autoinflammatory disease. Generated by immunoSEQ multiplex PCR, the TCRdb table keeps only in-frame clones and is missing some. The sample lists 4,700 or so clones, about 92% occurring once. The CDR3 covers 15 residues. The germline V gene has CDR1 SNHLY and CDR2 FYNNEI. V lost 7 bases and J 2 bases, leaving 15 bases between the germline ends. The chain carries TRBV2 and TRBJ1-5; D possibly corresponds to TRBD1 (6 bases). The receptor's source is a human patient with POMP-related autoinflammation and immune dysregulation (PRAID). Some T cells may trace back to the graft donor. Sequenced material: CD8+ T cells from PBMCs, taken after stem cell transplantation. The CDR3 spells CASTTGPGGNQPQHF. The DNA of the CDR3 is TGTGCCAGCACTACAGGGCCAGGAGGCAATCAGCCCCAGCATTTT.